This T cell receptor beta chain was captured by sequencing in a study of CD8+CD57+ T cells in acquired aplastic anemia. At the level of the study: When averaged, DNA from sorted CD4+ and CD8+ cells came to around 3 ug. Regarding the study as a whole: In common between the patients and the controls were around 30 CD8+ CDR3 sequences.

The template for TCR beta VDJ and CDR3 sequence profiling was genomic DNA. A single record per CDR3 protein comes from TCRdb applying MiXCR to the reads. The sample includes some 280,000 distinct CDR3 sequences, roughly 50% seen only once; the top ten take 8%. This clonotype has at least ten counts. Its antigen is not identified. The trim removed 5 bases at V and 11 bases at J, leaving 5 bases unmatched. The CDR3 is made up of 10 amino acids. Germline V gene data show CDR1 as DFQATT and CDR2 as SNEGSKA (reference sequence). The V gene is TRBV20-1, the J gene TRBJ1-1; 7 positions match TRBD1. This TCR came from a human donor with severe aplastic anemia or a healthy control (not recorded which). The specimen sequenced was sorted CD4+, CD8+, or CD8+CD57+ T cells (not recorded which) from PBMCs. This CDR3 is CSADRETAFF. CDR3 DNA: TGCAGTGCTGACAGGGAGACGGCTTTCTTT.